A selection of T cell receptor beta chains follows, all from one sample in a study of cytomegalovirus exposure and HLA in healthy donors. Some clones are missing from TCRdb's copy, which holds only in-frame ones; the method was immunoSEQ multiplex PCR. The sample has about 180,000 clones, 55% to 75% seen once. Material: PBMCs. Receptors were obtained from a human donor in good health. Both conserved end residues are part of each CDR3. D genes are given only for firm matches. Size is stated for part of the rows, as once, few or many counts, or as a class when the clone is expanded.

V,size,length,J,D,CDR3,DNA
TRBV10-1,-,20,TRBJ2-6,-,CASSEPNRDPQGRGANVLTF,TGCGCCAGCAGTGAGCCGAACAGGGATCCCCAAGGTCGGGGGGCCAACGTCCTGACTTTC
TRBV27,-,15,TRBJ1-5,-,CASSTGTSSNQPQHF,TGTGCCAGCAGTACCGGGACAAGTAGCAATCAGCCCCAGCATTTT
TRBV25-1,few,17,TRBJ2-3,TRBD1,CASSDLGQGAQADTQYF,TGTGCCAGCAGTGATTTAGGACAGGGGGCGCAAGCAGATACGCAGTATTTT
TRBV2,-,14,TRBJ1-4,-,CASSRRGINEKLFF,TGTGCCAGCAGTCGGAGGGGAATTAATGAAAAACTGTTTTTT
TRBV6-1,-,12,TRBJ1-2,TRBD1,CASSGQGYGYTF,TGTGCCAGCAGCGGACAGGGGTATGGCTACACCTTC
TRBV5-5,-,16,TRBJ1-5,TRBD1,CASSTQTGGGNQPQHF,TGTGCCAGCAGCACCCAGACAGGGGGGGGCAATCAGCCCCAGCATTTT
TRBV6-5,-,14,TRBJ1-1,TRBD1,CASTATGVVTEAFF,TGTGCCAGCACCGCGACAGGGGTAGTCACTGAAGCTTTCTTT
TRBV7-6,-,14,TRBJ2-7,-,CASSRTLARDLMDF,TGTGCCAGCAGCCGAACGCTAGCGAGGGACCTGATGGACTTC
TRBV5-1,-,14,TRBJ2-7,TRBD1,CASSVTGGAYEQYF,TGCGCCAGCAGCGTGACAGGGGGGGCCTACGAGCAGTACTTC
TRBV5-1,-,13,TRBJ2-2,-,CASSSDSTGELFF,TGCGCCAGCAGTTCGGACAGTACCGGGGAGCTGTTTTTT
TRBV18,-,16,TRBJ1-1,TRBD1,CASSPGTGGRDTEAFF,TGTGCCAGCTCACCGGGCACAGGGGGCCGGGACACTGAAGCTTTCTTT
TRBV10-3,-,16,TRBJ2-6,TRBD2,CAISESGTTGANVLTF,TGTGCCATCAGTGAGTCGGGGACTACTGGGGCCAACGTCCTGACTTTC
TRBV2,few,12,TRBJ1-5,-,CASSVTVQPQHF,TGTGCCAGCAGTGTGACAGTTCAGCCCCAGCATTTT
TRBV10-3,once,13,TRBJ1-1,TRBD1,CAISGQGAAEAFF,TGTGCCATCAGTGGACAGGGGGCGGCTGAAGCTTTCTTT
TRBV5-6,-,14,TRBJ1-2,-,CASSLSRRNYGYTF,TGTGCCAGCAGCTTGTCGCGGCGAAACTATGGCTACACCTTC
TRBV7-9,-,13,TRBJ2-3,-,CASSLMGQDTQYF,TGTGCCAGCAGCCTTATGGGCCAGGATACGCAGTATTTT
TRBV5-1,-,17,TRBJ2-5,TRBD1,CASSLGQGAVGQETQYF,TGCGCCAGCAGCCTCGGACAGGGGGCAGTAGGGCAAGAGACCCAGTACTTC
TRBV11-1,-,14,TRBJ2-3,-,CASSRLASTDTQYF,TGTGCCAGCAGCCGCCTAGCGAGCACAGATACGCAGTATTTT
TRBV5-1,-,16,TRBJ2-5,-,CASSLLERGIFETQYF,TGCGCCAGCAGCTTGTTGGAAAGGGGAATTTTCGAGACCCAGTACTTC
TRBV7-7,few,14,TRBJ2-3,TRBD1,CASSPTGVPDTQYF,TGTGCTAGCAGCCCAACAGGGGTACCAGATACGCAGTATTTT
TRBV5-1,once,14,TRBJ2-5,-,CASSLEAGLETQYF,TGCGCCAGCAGCTTGGAAGCAGGGTTGGAGACCCAGTACTTC
TRBV27,-,15,TRBJ2-1,-,CASSPGWTDHNEQFF,TGTGCCAGCAGTCCAGGGTGGACGGATCACAATGAGCAGTTCTTC